The next 20 T cell receptor beta chains were all read from a single sample in a study of response to subunit inactivated influenza vaccine (dated by TCRdb to between 2017 and 2018). The library was obtained by RT-PCR. These reads were obtained on an Illumina HiSeq 2500. TCRdb reworked the public reads: Q25 trimming with fastp, MiXCR clone assembly, productive beta chains retained. Each record represents a unique CDR3 protein, reported with the most common genes and DNA among its rows. The sample table contains approximately 730,000 distinct CDR3 sequences; only one count was recorded for more than 11% of them. The ten largest clones add up to around 6.5% of the sample. The material was PBMCs from blood, obtained 14 to 15 days before vaccination. The receptors originated from a man in his fifties or sixties who received an inactivated influenza vaccine. Donor details come from another sample of the same person, matched by shared clones.

V is TRBV20-1 and J is TRBJ2-7; 7 bases fit TRBD1. Germline CDR1 reads DFQATT; CDR2 reads SNEGSKA (reference sequence). V shed 2 bases and J 2 bases; nucleotides not matched to a gene: 0. The CDR3 runs to 12 residues. CDR3 bases: TGCAGTGCTAGAAGGGGGCCCTACGAGCAGTACTTC. Protein product: CSARRGPYEQYF.

The V and J genes are TRBV20-1 and TRBJ2-3; D may be TRBD2 (6 bases). There are 14 residues in the CDR3. Germline lookup yields CDR1 DFQATT and CDR2 SNEGSKA (reference sequence). CDR3 nucleotide sequence: TGCAGGAGGGACTCCGACAAGGGCACAGATACGCAGTATTTT. It is translated as CRRDSDKGTDTQYF.

This clonotype was counted a few times. This chain uses TRBV12-3 or TRBV12-4 with TRBJ2-5; D unclear. The CDR3 contains 14 residues. Trimming took off 4 bases at V and 5 bases at J, with 14 bases between the two ends. The CDR3 DNA sequence: TGTGCCAGCAGTTCTCGGGCCCTTACTGAGACCCAGTACTTC. Amino acids: CASSSRALTETQYF.

V and J are TRBV20-1 and TRBJ2-2; 9 nucleotides align to TRBD2. CDR3 length equals 16 residues. The trim removed 2 bases at V and 5 bases at J, leaving 9 bases unmatched. Germline-derived CDR1 and CDR2 are DFQATT and SNEGSKA (reference sequence). The CDR3 region has the DNA TGCAGTGCTAGACCATGGACCAGCGGGGGGACCGGGGAGCTGTTTTTT. This sequence encodes CSARPWTSGGTGELFF.

V and J are TRBV20-1 and TRBJ2-7, with D perhaps matching TRBD1 (6 bases). V lost 4 bases to trimming and J lost 4 bases, with 20 bases between them. The CDR3 is 15 amino acids. CDR1 is DFQATT, CDR2 SNEGSKA, per germline (reference sequence). The CDR3 loop reads CSAKSGGGIGYEQYF. CDR3 coding DNA: TGCAGTGCTAAGTCTGGGGGCGGCATCGGGTACGAGCAGTACTTC.

A few counts support this clonotype. The chain joins TRBV19 to TRBJ2-6, with D unresolved. From germline, CDR1 is LNHDA and CDR2 SQIVND (reference sequence). V was shortened by 9 bases and J by 0 bases, with 9 bases between the two germline ends. CDR3 size: 14 residues. As DNA, the CDR3 is TGTGCCAGCCGCAAAGACTCTGGGGCCAACGTCCTGACTTTC. This encodes CASRKDSGANVLTF.

This chain joins TRBV20-1 and TRBJ2-7, with 8 bases aligning to TRBD1. This CDR3 is 16 amino acids long. The ends lost 0 bases at V and 1 base at J; junction bases unmatched: 8. Germline V lookup: CDR1 DFQATT, CDR2 SNEGSKA (reference sequence). CDR3 nucleotide sequence: TGCAGTGCTAGAGATTCCTCGGGGACAGGATCCTACGAGCAGTACTTC. Its protein is CSARDSSGTGSYEQYF.

This clonotype was counted only a few times. This chain connects TRBV6-1 to TRBJ2-7; TRBD1 agrees at 8 bases. The CDR3 has 14 residues. V lost 8 bases to trimming and J lost 3 bases; unmatched junction nucleotides: 9. From germline, CDR1 is MNHNS and CDR2 SASEGT. CDR3 region: CASSIGTGDYEQYF. CDR3 bases: TGTGCCAGCTCTATAGGGACAGGAGACTACGAGCAGTACTTC.

The V gene is TRBV12-3 or TRBV12-4, the J gene TRBJ1-1, with D possibly matching TRBD1 (6 bases). V was cut by 2 bases and J by 3 bases, with 16 bases left in between. This CDR3 region has 16 residues. The DNA of the CDR3 is TGTGCCAGCAGTTTAAATCGGGTCCACAGGGACACTGAAGCTTTCTTT. Amino acid sequence: CASSLNRVHRDTEAFF.

The CDR3 loop reads CSVSGTVTSGANVLTF. CDR3 sequence (DNA): TGCAGCGTCTCCGGGACAGTCACCTCTGGGGCCAACGTCCTGACTTTC. The gene calls are TRBV29-1 and TRBJ2-6; 7 nucleotides agree with TRBD1. V lost 6 bases to trimming and J lost 0 bases; unmatched junction nucleotides: 8. The V gene's germline CDR1 is SQVTM and CDR2 ANQGSEA. CDR3 size: 16 residues.

This clonotype was detected only a few times. The gene calls are TRBV2 and TRBJ2-2; D perhaps matches TRBD1 (5 bases). V lost 3 bases to trimming and J lost 2 bases, with 7 bases between them. Germline loops: CDR1 SNHLY, CDR2 FYNNEI. This CDR3 is built from 14 residues. The CDR3 bases are TGTGCCAGCAGTGATGACAGAAACACCGGGGAGCTGTTTTTT. It translates to CASSDDRNTGELFF. The whole variable domain, remainder taken from reference TRBV2 and TRBJ2-2, is EPEVTQTPSHQVTQMGQEVILRCVPISNHLYFYWYRQILGQKVEFLVSFYNNEISEKSEIFDDQFSVERPDGSNFTLKIRSTKLEDSAMYFCASSDDRNTGELFFGEGSRLTVL.

This clonotype was observed a handful of times. V usage is TRBV30 and J usage is TRBJ1-4; 7 bases are shared with TRBD1. V lost 5 bases, J lost 7 bases, and 10 bases stayed unmatched. The CDR3 runs 14 residues. Germline V lookup: CDR1 GTSNPN, CDR2 SVGIG (reference sequence). The DNA of the CDR3 is TGTGCCTGGGGTCCCGGACAGGCAATTGAAAAACTGTTTTTT. It yields the protein CAWGPGQAIEKLFF.

V and J are TRBV5-4 and TRBJ2-3; perhaps TRBD2 as D (6 bases). V was pared by 4 bases and J by 6 bases, with 15 bases between. Germline V gives CDR1 SGHNT, CDR2 YYREEE (reference sequence). This CDR3 is built from 14 residues. DNA of the CDR3: TGTGCCAGCAGCGTCGGGAGCCCCAAGGATACGCAGTATTTT. It specifies CASSVGSPKDTQYF.

The rearrangement links TRBV5-5 to TRBJ2-2; either TRBD1 or TRBD2 may supply D (6 bases each). V shed 6 bases and J shed 5 bases, with 14 bases lying between them. The V gene's germline CDR1 is SGHKS and CDR2 YYEKEE (reference sequence). CDR3 length equals 14 residues. CDR3 DNA: TGTGCCAGCACGCGGGACATCCAGACCGGGGAGCTGTTTTTT. It is translated as CASTRDIQTGELFF.

This clonotype has more than one count but fewer than ten. The V and J genes are TRBV3-1 and TRBJ1-6; D gene unclear. The germline gives CDR1 LGHDT, CDR2 YNNKEL (reference sequence). With 4 bases removed from V and 0 bases from J, the gap between germline ends came to 13 bases. This CDR3 spans 17 amino acids. The DNA for the CDR3 is TGTGCCAGCAGCCCCGACATACACAGCTCCTATAATTCACCCCTCCACTTT. Residues: CASSPDIHSSYNSPLHF.

V and J are TRBV29-1 and TRBJ1-3, with D possibly TRBD1 on 6 matching bases. Trimming took 7 bases from V and 4 from J, leaving 14 bases between them. The CDR3 loop spans 13 amino acids. Germline V gene data show CDR1 as SQVTM and CDR2 as ANQGSEA. CDR3 in amino acids: CSAGRGGGNTIYF. CDR3 nucleotides: TGCAGCGCCGGACGAGGGGGGGGAAACACCATATATTTT.

The genes are TRBV4-3 and TRBJ1-1; 9 bases are a match to TRBD1. Germline assignment: CDR1 LGHNA and CDR2 YSLEER. Germline trimming cut 4 bases from V and 5 bases from J; bases unmatched to any gene: 5. CDR3 size: 14 residues. CDR3 sequence reads: CASSRGTGKTEAFF. DNA of the CDR3: TGCGCCAGCAGCCGCGGGACAGGGAAAACTGAAGCTTTCTTT.

The chain links TRBV20-1 to TRBJ1-2; a possible D gene is TRBD1 (6 bases). The length of the CDR3 is 13 residues. The V and J ends lost 7 bases and 4 bases respectively, with 16 bases between them. From germline, CDR1 is DFQATT and CDR2 SNEGSKA (reference sequence). The CDR3 coding sequence is TGCAGTGTTCCCGACAGGCAAGCCTATGGCTACACCTTC. Translated, it gives CSVPDRQAYGYTF.

This clonotype was observed at least ten times. The V call is TRBV20-1, the J call TRBJ1-2; D gene unclear. This CDR3 has 14 amino acids. The V end was cut by 2 bases, the J end by 4 bases, with 14 bases between. Per the germline V gene, CDR1 is DFQATT and CDR2 is SNEGSKA (reference sequence). Here the CDR3 reads CSARPHLGLYGYTF. The CDR3, as DNA: TGCAGTGCTAGACCCCATTTAGGCCTCTATGGCTACACCTTC.

The sample holds a few counts of this clonotype. V gene TRBV7-2 combines with J gene TRBJ2-4, with TRBD2 matching over 10 bases. V shed 5 bases and J 1 base; nucleotides not matched to a gene: 5. Germline V CDR1 and CDR2: SGHTA, FQGNSA. The CDR3 is 16 amino acids. As DNA, the CDR3 is TGTGCCAGCAGCCAGCGGGAGGGCCGGGCCAAAAACATTCAGTACTTC. Translated, it gives CASSQREGRAKNIQYF.